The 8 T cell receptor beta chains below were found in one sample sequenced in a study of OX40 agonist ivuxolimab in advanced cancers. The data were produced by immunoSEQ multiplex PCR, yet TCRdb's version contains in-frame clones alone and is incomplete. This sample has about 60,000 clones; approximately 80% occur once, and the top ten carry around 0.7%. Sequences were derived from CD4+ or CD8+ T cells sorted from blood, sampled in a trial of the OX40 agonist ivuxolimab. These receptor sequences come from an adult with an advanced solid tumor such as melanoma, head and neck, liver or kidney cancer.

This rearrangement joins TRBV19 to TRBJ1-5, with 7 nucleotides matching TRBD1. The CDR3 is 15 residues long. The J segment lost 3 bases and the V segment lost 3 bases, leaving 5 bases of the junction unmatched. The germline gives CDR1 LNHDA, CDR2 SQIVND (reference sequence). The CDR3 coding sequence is TGTGCCAGTAGTATTGGCGACAGGGTCAATCAGCCCCAGCATTTT. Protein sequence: CASSIGDRVNQPQHF.

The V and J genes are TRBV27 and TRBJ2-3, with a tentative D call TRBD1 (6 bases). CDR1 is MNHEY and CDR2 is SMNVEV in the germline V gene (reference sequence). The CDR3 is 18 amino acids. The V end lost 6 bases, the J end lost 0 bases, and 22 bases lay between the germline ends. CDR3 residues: CASSRAGIGGESTDTQYF. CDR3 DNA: TGTGCCAGCAGCCGCGCAGGGATAGGGGGTGAAAGCACAGATACGCAGTATTTT.

CDR3 DNA: TGTGCCAGCAGCCAAAGGCAGCGGGGGGAGGACGAGCAGTACTTC. Protein product: CASSQRQRGEDEQYF. This chain uses TRBV4-2 with TRBJ2-7; 9 nucleotides align to TRBD2. CDR1 LGHNA and CDR2 YNFKEQ come from the germline V gene. The ends lost 2 bases at V and 5 bases at J; junction bases unmatched: 7. CDR3 size: 15 residues.

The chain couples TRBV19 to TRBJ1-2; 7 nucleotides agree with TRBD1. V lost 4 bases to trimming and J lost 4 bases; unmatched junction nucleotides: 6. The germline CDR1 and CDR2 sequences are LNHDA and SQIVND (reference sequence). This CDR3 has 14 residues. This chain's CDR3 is CASSTVGGFYGYTF. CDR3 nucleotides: TGTGCCAGTAGTACCGTAGGGGGCTTCTATGGCTACACCTTC.

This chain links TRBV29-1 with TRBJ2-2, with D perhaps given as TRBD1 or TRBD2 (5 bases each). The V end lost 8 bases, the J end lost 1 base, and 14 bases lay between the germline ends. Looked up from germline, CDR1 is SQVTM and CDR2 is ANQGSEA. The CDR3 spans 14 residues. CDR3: CSFRGPRNTGELFF. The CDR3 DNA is TGCAGCTTCCGGGGACCCAGGAACACCGGGGAGCTGTTTTTT.

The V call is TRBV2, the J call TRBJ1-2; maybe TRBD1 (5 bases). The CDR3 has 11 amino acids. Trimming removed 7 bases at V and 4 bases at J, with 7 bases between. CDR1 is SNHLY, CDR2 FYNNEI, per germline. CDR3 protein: CASKGPYGYTF. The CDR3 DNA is TGTGCCAGCAAGGGGCCCTATGGCTACACCTTC.

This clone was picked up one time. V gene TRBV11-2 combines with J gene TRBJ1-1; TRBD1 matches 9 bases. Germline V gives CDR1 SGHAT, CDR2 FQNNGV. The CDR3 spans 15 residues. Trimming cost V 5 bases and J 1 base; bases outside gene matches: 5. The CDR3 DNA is TGTGCCAGCAGCCGGCCGGGACAGGGGAACACTGAAGCTTTCTTT. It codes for CASSRPGQGNTEAFF. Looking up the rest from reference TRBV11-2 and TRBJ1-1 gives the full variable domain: EAGVAQSPRYKIIEKRQSVAFWCNPISGHATLYWYQQILGQGPKLLIQFQNNGVVDDSQLPKDRFSAERLKGVDSTLKIQPAKLEDSAVYLCASSRPGQGNTEAFFGQGTRLTVV.

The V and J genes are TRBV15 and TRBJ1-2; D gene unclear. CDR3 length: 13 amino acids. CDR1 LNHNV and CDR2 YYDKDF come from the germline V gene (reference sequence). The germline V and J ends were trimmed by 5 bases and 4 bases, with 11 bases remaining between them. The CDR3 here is CATSPRWGYGYTF. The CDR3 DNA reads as TGTGCCACCAGCCCGAGGTGGGGCTATGGCTACACCTTC.